Listed below are T cell receptor beta chains from one sample, sequenced in a study of shared clonotypes between healthy human individuals. Assay: immunoSEQ multiplex PCR; the TCRdb copy retains only in-frame clones and omits some. Of roughly 2,500,000 clones in the sample, approximately 93% were seen once. The sample comprised naive CD4+ T cells from PBMCs. The receptors were sampled from a man aged 18 to 30 in good health. Some clones in this sample may be carry-over from other donors' samples. CDR3s include the opening cysteine and the closing phenylalanine or tryptophan. The D gene is left open where the match is weak. Clone size is shown for a subset of rows, as once, few, many or a class of expanded clone.

clone size	D gene	V gene	J gene	CDR3 DNA	CDR3 protein
.	.	TRBV7-2	TRBJ1-5	TGTGCCAGCAGCCCCGCGGTTCGAGCGAGCAATCAGCCCCAGCATTTT	CASSPAVRASNQPQHF
.	.	TRBV28	TRBJ2-7	TGTGCCAGCAGTTTGGTCGGATCCTACGAGCAGTACTTC	CASSLVGSYEQYF
.	.	TRBV6-5	TRBJ2-7	TGTGCCAGCAGTTACACACGACAAACCTACGAGCAGTACTTC	CASSYTRQTYEQYF
.	.	TRBV11-2	TRBJ1-2	TGTGCCAGCAGCTCCTGGCCAGGGCAGTATGGCTACACCTTC	CASSSWPGQYGYTF
.	TRBD1	TRBV10-1	TRBJ1-5	TGCGCCAGCAGACTAGACAGGGGGCATCAGCCCCAGCATTTT	CASRLDRGHQPQHF
.	.	TRBV7-9	TRBJ2-5	TGTGCCAGCAGCTTCCTAAGGCAGACCCAGTACTTC	CASSFLRQTQYF
.	.	TRBV7-3	TRBJ2-1	TGTGCCAGCAGCCGGACGGGTAACTCCTACAATGAGCAGTTCTTC	CASSRTGNSYNEQFF
.	.	TRBV7-8	TRBJ1-5	TGTGCCAGCAGCTTAGCGATCAAGGGGGGTGGCAATCAGCCCCAGCATTTT	CASSLAIKGGGNQPQHF
once	TRBD1	TRBV5-1	TRBJ1-4	TGCGCCAGCAGCTGGACAGGGTTAAATGAAAAACTGTTTTTT	CASSWTGLNEKLFF
.	.	TRBV21-1	TRBJ1-3	TGTGCCAGCAGCAAAGAGGGGGGGATATATTTT	CASSKEGGIYF
.	.	TRBV5-1	TRBJ1-2	TGCGCCAGCAGCTTGGAGGGCAGGGGATTGGATGGCTACACCTTC	CASSLEGRGLDGYTF
once	.	TRBV19	TRBJ2-7	TGTGCCAGTAGTGCGCTACCGGGACGGAGATCCTACGAGCAGTACTTC	CASSALPGRRSYEQYF
.	.	TRBV7-3	TRBJ1-5	TGTGCCAGCAGCTTAATCCCGCAGGGAAACCCCCAGCATTTT	CASSLIPQGNPQHF
.	.	TRBV10-3	TRBJ2-1	TGTGCCATCAGTGAGGGTGCCCTGAGCTCCTACAATGAGCAGTTCTTC	CAISEGALSSYNEQFF